This entry lists 20 T cell receptor beta chains sequenced from one sample in a study of a mutant IDH1 vaccine in newly diagnosed glioma (dated by TCRdb to about 2021). This sample's time point label indicates: baseline, week 1 (first vaccination visit). The label giving this sample's treatment or condition can be read as: pre-vaccination baseline after standard-of-care therapy. The method was the immunoSEQ multiplex PCR assay. TCRdb provides this immuneACCESS table in a form limited to in-frame rearrangements. Some clones are lacking; in checked studies, under half of them reflect an unresolved V gene, and why the rest are absent is not known. A total of some 61,000 clones appear in this sample, 65% to 90% of them only once. 2.9% of the sample is taken by the ten largest. Sequencing was performed on PBMCs, taken from a glioma patient treated with radiotherapy, temozolomide or both. These receptors originate from a man aged 30 to 45 with glioma.

The CDR3 protein is CASSFGPHSYEQYF. In DNA form, the CDR3 reads TGTGCCAGTAGTTTCGGGCCCCACTCCTACGAGCAGTACTTC. The chain uses TRBV19 and TRBJ2-7; unclear D gene. V gave up 5 bases and J gave up 0 bases, with 11 bases separating them. The CDR3 has 14 residues. Germline lookup yields CDR1 LNHDA and CDR2 SQIVND (reference sequence). The full variable domain, rest sourced from reference TRBV19 and TRBJ2-7, is DGGITQSPKYLFRKEGQNVTLSCEQNLNHDAMYWYRQDPGQGLRLIYYSQIVNDFQKGDIAEGYSVSREKKESFPLTVTSAQKNPTAFYLCASSFGPHSYEQYFGPGTRLTVT.

This chain uses TRBV30 with TRBJ1-2, with TRBD1 matching 8 bases. The CDR3 is made up of 15 amino acids. V was pared by 5 bases and J by 0 bases, with 8 bases of the junction left unmatched. Germline lookup yields CDR1 GTSNPN and CDR2 SVGIG (reference sequence). The CDR3 reads CAWQRQGKANYGYTF. The CDR3, as DNA: TGTGCCTGGCAACGACAGGGGAAAGCTAACTATGGCTACACCTTC.

CDR3: CASSSGQLMNTEAFF. In DNA form, the CDR3 reads TGTGCCAGCAGCTCGGGACAGCTAATGAACACTGAAGCTTTCTTT. V and J are TRBV5-5 and TRBJ1-1; 7 bases match TRBD1. The CDR3 is 15 residues long. V gave up 3 bases and J gave up 0 bases; unmatched junction bases: 5. Germline values: CDR1 SGHKS, CDR2 YYEKEE (reference sequence).

This chain links TRBV6-6 with TRBJ1-4; D is unresolved. The length of the CDR3 is 15 residues. Germline CDR1 MNHNY, CDR2 SVGAGI (reference sequence). The V and J ends lost 2 bases and 5 bases respectively, with 12 bases between them. CDR3 region: CASSYGQVENEKLFF. CDR3 bases: TGTGCCAGCAGTTACGGGCAGGTCGAAAATGAAAAACTGTTTTTT.

The V call is TRBV4-1, the J call TRBJ1-2; D is undetermined. V was cut by 1 base and J by 0 bases, with 9 bases left in between. This CDR3 contains 15 residues. Germline assignment: CDR1 MGHRA and CDR2 YSYEKL. CDR3 DNA: TGCGCCAGCAGCCAAGGGGTGGGGACTAACTATGGCTACACCTTC. Translating gives CASSQGVGTNYGYTF.

This chain connects TRBV28 to TRBJ2-7; D is unresolved. The germline V and J ends were trimmed by 5 bases and 4 bases, with 18 bases remaining between them. CDR1 is MDHEN, CDR2 SYDVKM, per germline. This CDR3 has 15 residues. The CDR3 spells CASSPSGSSQYEQYF. The CDR3 DNA reads as TGTGCCAGCAGTCCGTCGGGCTCGAGCCAATACGAGCAGTACTTC.

As to this clone: The same CDR3 also results from other DNA sequences found in this sample. CDR3 coding DNA: TGTGCCAGCAGCTTGGGATCAGGCCAGCCCCAGCATTTT. Translating it yields CASSLGSGQPQHF. The J gene is TRBJ1-5, the V gene TRBV7-9, with no clear D. Germline V lookup: CDR1 SEHNR, CDR2 FQNEAQ (reference sequence). CDR3 length: 13 amino acids. Trimming cost V 3 bases and J 7 bases, with 10 bases left between them.

The rearrangement uses TRBV7-9 and TRBJ2-7, with D possibly being TRBD1 or TRBD2 (5 bases each). Between the trimmed V and J ends, which lost 6 bases and 4 bases, there was a span of 19 bases. This CDR3 contains 15 residues. The germline V gene encodes CDR1 SEHNR and CDR2 FQNEAQ (reference sequence). The CDR3, as DNA: TGTGCCAGCAGTAATTCCTGGGACCGGCCGTACGAGCAGTACTTC. Amino acids: CASSNSWDRPYEQYF.

V is TRBV5-1 and J is TRBJ2-2; 7 bases line up with TRBD2. This CDR3 comprises 15 residues. CDR1 and CDR2 from the germline V gene are SGHRS and YFSETQ. V was clipped by 3 bases and J by 6 bases; unmatched bases: 8. The CDR3 sequence: CASSSLPGGSGELFF. The DNA for the CDR3 is TGCGCCAGCAGCTCCCTCCCCGGGGGGTCCGGGGAGCTGTTTTTT.

V usage is TRBV10-1 and J usage is TRBJ1-6; 8 nucleotides agree with TRBD1. V was pared by 4 bases and J by 7 bases, with 3 bases of the junction left unmatched. There are 14 residues in the CDR3. The germline V gene encodes CDR1 WNHNN and CDR2 SYGVQD (reference sequence). DNA for the CDR3: TGCGCCAGCAGTGGACAGGGGAGCAATTCACCCCTCCACTTT. Its protein product is CASSGQGSNSPLHF.

This chain links TRBV2 with TRBJ1-5; unclear D gene. The ends were cut back, 5 bases at V and 5 bases at J, with 10 bases in the middle. Germline V lookup: CDR1 SNHLY, CDR2 FYNNEI. The CDR3 has 13 amino acids. DNA of the CDR3: TGTGCCAGCAGTCCCCGACCGGATCAGCCCCAGCATTTT. It specifies CASSPRPDQPQHF.

V and J are TRBV2 and TRBJ1-1, with D possibly being TRBD1 (6 bases). Germline CDR1 SNHLY, CDR2 FYNNEI. The CDR3 runs 13 residues. Trimming took 8 bases from V and 4 from J, leaving 14 bases between them. CDR3 sequence: CASRFGGPTEAFF. The CDR3 bases are TGTGCCAGCCGATTCGGGGGGCCCACTGAAGCTTTCTTT.

The chain is built from TRBV13 and TRBJ2-1; 11 bases align to TRBD1. CDR1 is PRHDT and CDR2 is FYEKMQ in the germline V gene (reference sequence). CDR3 length equals 16 residues. The V and J ends lost 5 bases and 0 bases, in that order; junction bases with no gene match: 3. The CDR3 DNA reads as TGTGCCAGCAGCGACGGACAGGGGGCCTCCTACAATGAGCAGTTCTTC. This codes for CASSDGQGASYNEQFF.

The rearrangement links TRBV21-1 to TRBJ2-7; no check of the table's D call, TRBD1, against the DNA was made. TRBV21-1 is tagged as a pseudogene. The CDR3 has 16 amino acids. The CDR3 DNA follows: TGTGCCAGCAGCACCTCGACAGGGGTTCTAACCTACGAGCAGTACTTC. Amino acids: CASSTSTGVLTYEQYF.

V usage is TRBV5-1 and J usage is TRBJ2-3; the match to TRBD2 covers 8 bases. The CDR3 totals 15 residues. V trimming: 0 bases; J trimming: 3 bases; junction bases outside the gene matches: 3. The germline V gene has CDR1 SGHRS and CDR2 YFSETQ. The chain's CDR3 is CASSLAGGGTDTQYF. CDR3 bases: TGCGCCAGCAGCTTGGCCGGCGGGGGGACAGATACGCAGTATTTT.

The CDR3 region is CASSAGTSRPETQYF. CDR3 bases: TGTGCCAGCAGTGCCGGGACTAGCAGGCCGGAGACCCAGTACTTC. The chain recombines TRBV6-1 with TRBJ2-5; 9 positions match TRBD2. Trimming at V came to 4 bases and at J to 5 bases, leaving 8 bases not matched to a gene. Germline assignment: CDR1 MNHNS and CDR2 SASEGT. The CDR3 has 15 amino acids.

The gene calls are TRBV19 and TRBJ2-5; TRBD1 is a possible D gene (5 bases). TRBJ2-7 explains the end of the DNA better; the J call may be wrong. Germline V gene sequence: CDR1 LNHDA, CDR2 SQIVND (reference sequence). This CDR3 is 14 amino acids long. CDR3 coding DNA: TGTGCCAGTAGTCAACAGGCAACCTCCTACGAGCAGTACTTC. Translated, it gives CASSQQATSYEQYF.

The chain combines TRBV5-1 with TRBJ1-1; D is unresolved. CDR3 size: 19 residues. Germline-derived CDR1 and CDR2 are SGHRS and YFSETQ. The V end was cut by 4 bases, the J end by 0 bases, with 25 bases between. The CDR3 DNA sequence: TGCGCCAGCAGCCCAACGCCTACGCCGGCTTGGAGGATGAACACTGAAGCTTTCTTT. This encodes CASSPTPTPAWRMNTEAFF.

The chain links TRBV7-6 to TRBJ2-7, with a tentative D call TRBD1 (6 bases). Between the trimmed V and J ends, which lost 5 bases and 6 bases, there was a span of 17 bases. The CDR3 covers 14 residues. Per the germline V gene, CDR1 is SGHVS and CDR2 is FNYEAQ. The CDR3 here is CASSLAQGSGEQYF. CDR3 in DNA: TGTGCCAGCAGCCTTGCACAGGGATCCGGCGAGCAGTACTTC.

The V gene is TRBV7-2, the J gene TRBJ2-5, with D unclear. V lost 3 bases and J 1 base, leaving 12 bases between the germline ends. Germline V gene sequence: CDR1 SGHTA, CDR2 FQGNSA. The CDR3 is 15 residues long. CDR3 loop: CASSLARHAQETQYF. CDR3 bases: TGTGCCAGCAGCTTGGCCCGCCACGCCCAAGAGACCCAGTACTTC.